This TCR beta chain was observed in a study of control samples from healthy donors and cancer patients. Germline CDR1 and CDR2: MNHEY and SMNVEV (reference sequence). The CDR3 covers 14 residues. V was pared by 3 bases and J by 4 bases, with 13 bases between. Generated by immunoSEQ multiplex PCR, the TCRdb table keeps only in-frame clones and is missing some. The data show about 120,000 clones, roughly nine tenths seen once. Sample: blood. The rearrangement uses TRBV27 and TRBJ2-7, with a weak D call TRBD2 (6 bases). The sequence came from a woman aged 18-35 years in good health. The CDR3 spells CASSLGSGRYEQYF. DNA for the CDR3: TGTGCCAGCAGTTTGGGCAGCGGGCGATACGAGCAGTACTTC.